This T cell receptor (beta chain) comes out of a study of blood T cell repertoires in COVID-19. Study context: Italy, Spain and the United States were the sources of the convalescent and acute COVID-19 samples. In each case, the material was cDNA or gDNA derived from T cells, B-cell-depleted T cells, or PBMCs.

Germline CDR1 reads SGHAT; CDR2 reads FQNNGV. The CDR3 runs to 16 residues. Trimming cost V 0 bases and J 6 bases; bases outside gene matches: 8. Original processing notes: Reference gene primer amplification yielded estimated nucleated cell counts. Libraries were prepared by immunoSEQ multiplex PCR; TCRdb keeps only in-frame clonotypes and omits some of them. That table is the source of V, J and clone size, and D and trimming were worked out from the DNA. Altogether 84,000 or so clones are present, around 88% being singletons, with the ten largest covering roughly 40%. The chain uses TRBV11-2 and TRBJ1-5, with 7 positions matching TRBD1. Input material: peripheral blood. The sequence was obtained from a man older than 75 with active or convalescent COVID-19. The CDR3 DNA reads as TGTGCCAGCAGCTTAGATAGAGGGGCAGGGGGTCAGCCCCAGCATTTT. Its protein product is CASSLDRGAGGQPQHF.